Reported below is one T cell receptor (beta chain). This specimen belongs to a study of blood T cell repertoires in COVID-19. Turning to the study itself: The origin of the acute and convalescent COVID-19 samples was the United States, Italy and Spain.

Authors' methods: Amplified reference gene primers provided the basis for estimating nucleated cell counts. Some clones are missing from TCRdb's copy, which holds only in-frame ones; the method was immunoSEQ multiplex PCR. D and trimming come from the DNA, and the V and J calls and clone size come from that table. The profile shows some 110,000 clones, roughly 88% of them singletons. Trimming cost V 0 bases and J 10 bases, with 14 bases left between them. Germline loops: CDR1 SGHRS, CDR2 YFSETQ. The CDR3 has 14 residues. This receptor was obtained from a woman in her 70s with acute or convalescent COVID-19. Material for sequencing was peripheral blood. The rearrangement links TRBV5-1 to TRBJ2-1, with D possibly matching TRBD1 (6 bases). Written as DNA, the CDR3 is TGCGCCAGCAGCTTGGGGACAGAGCCTTGGGAGCAGTTCTTC. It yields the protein CASSLGTEPWEQFF.